Listed here are 24 T cell receptor beta chains from one sample, sequenced in a study of CD8 T cells in ankylosing spondylitis. Using its own MiXCR run on the 5' RACE reads, TCRdb lists one record per CDR3 protein. The sample carries 100,000 or so distinct CDR3 sequences, about 8.1% recorded once. Study-wide findings and caveats: A motif in TCR beta, a set of roughly eight highly homologous variants, appeared characteristic of ankylosing spondylitis blood.

The antigens for these receptors are not known. The sequencing sample was made of blood, either unsorted or a sorted T cell fraction (not recorded which). These TCRs come from a male donor with ankylosing spondylitis.

Only a few counts were recorded for this clonotype. The genes are TRBV9 and TRBJ2-7; TRBD2 matches 14 bases. Trimming cost V 3 bases and J 4 bases; bases outside gene matches: 3. Looked up from germline, CDR1 is SGDLS and CDR2 is YYNGEE. The CDR3 covers 15 residues. The CDR3 DNA follows: TGTGCCAGCAGCGCTGGGACTAGCGGGAGATACGAGCAGTACTTC. This gives the protein CASSAGTSGRYEQYF.

V gene TRBV2 combines with J gene TRBJ2-7; tentatively, D is TRBD2 (6 bases). This CDR3 region has 11 residues. Germline V gives CDR1 SNHLY, CDR2 FYNNEI. V was pared by 3 bases and J by 9 bases, with 9 bases between. The CDR3: CASSEQAGQYF. The CDR3 nucleotides read TGTGCCAGCAGTGAGCAAGCGGGGCAGTACTTC.

A few counts support this clonotype. The chain has TRBV27 and TRBJ1-1; D call uncertain. Germline V lookup: CDR1 MNHEY, CDR2 SMNVEV (reference sequence). Trimming shortened V by 5 bases and J by 3 bases, and 16 bases separated the two germline ends. This CDR3 is built from 15 residues. The CDR3 region is CASSPPPRADTEAFF. The DNA for the CDR3 is TGTGCCAGCAGTCCCCCGCCCCGGGCGGACACTGAAGCTTTCTTT.

Only a few counts were recorded for this clonotype. This rearrangement joins TRBV7-9 to TRBJ2-1, with TRBD2 as a possible D gene (6 bases). Germline-derived CDR1 and CDR2 are SEHNR and FQNEAQ (reference sequence). This CDR3 has 14 amino acids. The ends were cut back, 5 bases at V and 5 bases at J, with 13 bases in the middle. The CDR3 is CASSARDLHNEQFF. CDR3 DNA: TGTGCCAGCAGCGCTCGGGACTTACACAATGAGCAGTTCTTC.

This clonotype was counted at least ten times. This sequence joins TRBV27 and TRBJ1-2, with TRBD1 matching 11 bases. V shed 6 bases, J shed 7 bases, and the junction held 10 bases outside the gene matches. CDR3 size: 15 residues. The germline V gene has CDR1 MNHEY and CDR2 SMNVEV (reference sequence). The CDR3 loop is CASSSGTGGSRGYTF. The CDR3 nucleotides are TGTGCCAGCAGCAGTGGGACAGGGGGATCCCGTGGCTACACCTTC.

This clonotype has a handful of counts. This chain connects TRBV5-1 to TRBJ2-1; TRBD2 aligns across 7 bases. Germline values: CDR1 SGHRS, CDR2 YFSETQ. The V and J ends lost 4 bases and 8 bases, in that order; junction bases with no gene match: 9. The CDR3 consists of 14 residues. Here the CDR3 DNA reads TGCGCCAGCAGCCCCGTCGGACTAGTAGATGAGCAGTTCTTC. Translating gives CASSPVGLVDEQFF.

This clonotype turned up a few times. The V gene is TRBV20-1, the J gene TRBJ1-1; D may be TRBD1 (5 bases). Trimming stripped 2 bases from V and 7 bases from J, with 11 bases between. This CDR3 comprises 12 residues. CDR1 DFQATT and CDR2 SNEGSKA come from the germline V gene (reference sequence). The CDR3 loop reads CSARRRGNEAFF. CDR3 in DNA: TGCAGTGCTAGAAGACGGGGGAATGAAGCTTTCTTT.

The rearrangement links TRBV7-9 to TRBJ2-2; D is unresolved. The CDR3 has 15 residues. V was clipped by 5 bases and J by 0 bases, with 10 bases between them. Per germline, CDR1 SEHNR and CDR2 FQNEAQ (reference sequence). CDR3 loop: CASSPKGSNTGELFF. The CDR3 DNA reads as TGTGCCAGCAGCCCAAAGGGCTCGAACACCGGGGAGCTGTTTTTT.

The rearrangement joins TRBV13 to TRBJ2-3, with 10 bases fitting TRBD2. The CDR3 length is 16 residues. The ends lost 4 bases at V and 4 bases at J; junction bases unmatched: 8. Germline V gene lookup returns CDR1 PRHDT and CDR2 FYEKMQ (reference sequence). The CDR3: CASSSGPSGSADTQYF. In DNA, the CDR3 is TGTGCCAGCAGCTCCGGCCCTAGCGGGAGTGCAGATACGCAGTATTTT.

This clonotype came up once. The chain combines TRBV6-5 with TRBJ2-5, with D possibly matching TRBD2 (5 bases). Germline-derived CDR1 and CDR2 are MNHEY and SVGAGI. This CDR3 is 14 amino acids long. The ends were cut back, 3 bases at V and 2 bases at J, with 10 bases in the middle. The CDR3 DNA sequence: TGTGCCAGCAGTTATCTCGGGAAACAAGAGACCCAGTACTTC. Translation: CASSYLGKQETQYF.

In its sample, this clonotype was seen a few times. V usage is TRBV4-2 and J usage is TRBJ2-2, with D possibly matching TRBD2 (5 bases). The CDR3 loop spans 15 amino acids. Germline V CDR1 and CDR2: LGHNA, YNFKEQ. The V end lost 0 bases, the J end lost 6 bases, and 11 bases lay between the germline ends. The CDR3 DNA is TGTGCCAGCAGCCAAGAAGGGAGTAGGCCCGGGGAGCTGTTTTTT. Translating it yields CASSQEGSRPGELFF.

In this sample, this clonotype turned up many times. This CDR3 is CASSVGGDTEAFF. The CDR3 nucleotides are TGTGCCAGCAGCGTAGGGGGTGACACTGAAGCTTTCTTT. V gene TRBV9 combines with J gene TRBJ1-1; D call uncertain. CDR3 length: 13 amino acids. Trimming cost V 0 bases and J 3 bases, with 6 bases left between them. The germline V gene encodes CDR1 SGDLS and CDR2 YYNGEE.

The chain is built from TRBV2 and TRBJ2-7, with a possible D match to TRBD2 (6 bases). The CDR3 consists of 13 residues. Germline CDR1 and CDR2: SNHLY and FYNNEI. The ends were cut back, 6 bases at V and 3 bases at J, with 12 bases in the middle. The CDR3 region has the DNA TGTGCCAGCAGGATGACTAGTTACTACGAGCAGTACTTC. As protein: CASRMTSYYEQYF.

The table lists this clonotype with many counts. The V gene is TRBV15, the J gene TRBJ1-1; perhaps TRBD1 as D (5 bases). The CDR3 has 18 amino acids. V dropped 0 bases and J dropped 7 bases, with 24 bases sitting between them. Germline V lookup: CDR1 LNHNV, CDR2 YYDKDF (reference sequence). CDR3 DNA sequence: TGTGCCACCAGCAGAGAAATTATGCAGGGCGCGGATCGGGATGAAGCTTTCTTT. It codes for CATSREIMQGADRDEAFF.

This clonotype was observed a handful of times. This sequence joins TRBV28 and TRBJ1-5; unclear D gene. The CDR3 is 14 residues long. V was clipped by 2 bases and J by 0 bases, with 5 bases between them. CDR1 is MDHEN, CDR2 SYDVKM, per germline. The CDR3 loop is CASSLPYSNQPQHF. The CDR3 DNA reads as TGTGCCAGCAGTTTACCTTATAGCAATCAGCCCCAGCATTTT.

This clonotype showed up many times. The chain combines TRBV3-1 with TRBJ2-7; a possible D gene is TRBD2 (5 bases). CDR1 and CDR2 (germline): LGHDT, YNNKEL (reference sequence). This CDR3 has 16 residues. V lost 4 bases to trimming and J lost 6 bases, with 22 bases between them. Here the CDR3 reads CASSPGWIGVFVEQYF. The CDR3 DNA sequence: TGTGCCAGCAGCCCGGGATGGATTGGGGTTTTCGTCGAGCAGTACTTC.

This clonotype was observed at least ten times. The rearrangement joins TRBV7-9 to TRBJ2-7; D perhaps matches TRBD2 (6 bases). Germline CDR1 is SEHNR and CDR2 is FQNEAQ (reference sequence). V lost 5 bases, J lost 2 bases, and 13 bases lay in between. There are 14 residues in the CDR3. The CDR3 loop reads CASSPGTPAYEQYF. In nucleotides, the CDR3 is TGTGCCAGCAGCCCCGGGACTCCTGCCTACGAGCAGTACTTC.

The chain combines TRBV27 with TRBJ2-5; 12 bases are a match to TRBD1. Germline V gene sequence: CDR1 MNHEY, CDR2 SMNVEV (reference sequence). Trimming took 11 bases from V and 5 from J; bases not matched to a gene: 3. This CDR3 has 12 residues. DNA of the CDR3: TGTGCCTCCGGGACAGGGGGCGAGACCCAGTACTTC. It translates to CASGTGGETQYF.

This clonotype was seen many times. The chain is built from TRBV14 and TRBJ2-1; a weak D match, TRBD2 (5 bases). The germline V gene has CDR1 SGHDN and CDR2 FVKESK. The CDR3 sequence is 11 residues long. Trimming pared 4 bases from V and 14 bases from J, leaving 12 bases between. CDR3: CASSLGLREFF. For the CDR3, the DNA is TGTGCCAGCAGCCTCGGACTTAGGGAGTTCTTC.

This clonotype was observed many times. The V gene is TRBV5-1, the J gene TRBJ1-6; D remains ambiguous. CDR1 is SGHRS, CDR2 YFSETQ, per germline. The CDR3 runs to 14 residues. V shed 5 bases and J shed 5 bases, with 11 bases lying between them. CDR3 residues: CASSQEDDNSPLHF. DNA of the CDR3: TGCGCCAGCAGTCAGGAGGACGATAATTCACCCCTCCACTTT.

The table lists this clonotype with a few counts. The genes are TRBV11-2 and TRBJ2-1; D is tentatively TRBD1 or TRBD2 (5 bases each). The CDR3 extends over 13 amino acids. V shed 8 bases and J shed 8 bases, with 16 bases lying between them. The germline V gene encodes CDR1 SGHAT and CDR2 FQNNGV. The CDR3 DNA follows: TGTGCCAGCGGGGGACGGCGCGGCGATGAGCAGTTCTTC. Translating it yields CASGGRRGDEQFF.

The chain couples TRBV15 to TRBJ2-1; TRBD2 aligns across 7 bases. The germline V gene has CDR1 LNHNV and CDR2 YYDKDF (reference sequence). V was pared by 5 bases and J by 4 bases, with 2 bases of the junction left unmatched. The CDR3 runs 13 residues. CDR3 DNA sequence: TGTGCCACCAGCCCTAGCGGATACAATGAGCAGTTCTTC. It translates to CATSPSGYNEQFF.

The sample holds many counts of this clonotype. The rearrangement links TRBV4-2 to TRBJ2-7; no reliable D call. The CDR3 loop spans 15 amino acids. V was shortened by 0 bases and J by 6 bases, with 15 bases between the two germline ends. Germline V lookup: CDR1 LGHNA, CDR2 YNFKEQ. CDR3 in amino acids: CASSQDTGPLSEQYF. DNA for the CDR3: TGTGCCAGCAGCCAAGACACCGGGCCCCTCAGCGAGCAGTACTTC.

V and J are TRBV2 and TRBJ2-2; weak D call: TRBD1 (6 bases). This CDR3 comprises 17 residues. With 7 bases removed from V and 6 bases from J, the gap between germline ends came to 24 bases. Germline-derived CDR1 and CDR2 are SNHLY and FYNNEI. The CDR3 DNA reads as TGTGCCAGCACCAAAACAGGGACGGATTTAATCCCCGGGGAGCTGTTTTTT. Its translation: CASTKTGTDLIPGELFF.